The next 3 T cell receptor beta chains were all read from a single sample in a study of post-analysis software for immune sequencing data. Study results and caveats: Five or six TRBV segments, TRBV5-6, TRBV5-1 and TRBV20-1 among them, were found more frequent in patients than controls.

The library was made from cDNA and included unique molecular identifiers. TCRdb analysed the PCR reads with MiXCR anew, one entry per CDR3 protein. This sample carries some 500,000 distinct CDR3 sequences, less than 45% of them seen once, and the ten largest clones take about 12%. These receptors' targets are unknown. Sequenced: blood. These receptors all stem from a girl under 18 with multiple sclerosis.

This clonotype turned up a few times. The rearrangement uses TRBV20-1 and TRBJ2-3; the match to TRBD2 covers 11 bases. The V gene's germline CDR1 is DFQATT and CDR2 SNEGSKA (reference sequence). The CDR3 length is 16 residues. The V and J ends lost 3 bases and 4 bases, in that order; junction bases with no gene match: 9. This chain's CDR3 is CSASEVAGGPADTQYF. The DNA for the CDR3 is TGCAGTGCTAGTGAGGTAGCGGGAGGGCCAGCAGATACGCAGTATTTT.

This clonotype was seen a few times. The CDR3 nucleotides are TGCAGCGTTGTAGGGTATTTGAGTTATGGCTACACCTTC. Encoded protein: CSVVGYLSYGYTF. The rearrangement joins TRBV29-1 to TRBJ1-2, with unresolved D. CDR3 length: 13 amino acids. Trimming left V 4 bases short and J 5 bases short, with 14 bases between. Germline CDR1 is SQVTM and CDR2 is ANQGSEA.

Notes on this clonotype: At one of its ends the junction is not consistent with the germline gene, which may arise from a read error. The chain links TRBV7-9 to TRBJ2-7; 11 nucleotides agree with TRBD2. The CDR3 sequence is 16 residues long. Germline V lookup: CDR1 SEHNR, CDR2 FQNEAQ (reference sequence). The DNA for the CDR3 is TGTGCCAGCAGCTCCACCGGGACTAGCGGCACCTACAAGCAGTACTTC. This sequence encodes CASSSTGTSGTYKQYF.